Included here is one T cell receptor beta chain sequence, with context. The antigen is undetermined. One end of the junction does not line up with germline, which may come from a read error. These data come from a study of CD4 T cells in relation to SARS-CoV-2 and coronaviruses. Study information: The restricting HLA molecule for shared crossreactive spike epitopes was mapped. General study findings and limits: Approximately 65% of donors had memory CD4+ clonotypes crossrecognizing SARS-CoV-2 and common cold coronavirus spike.

Uncultured naive and memory CD4+ T cells supplied DNA for deep TCR-beta sequencing. The assay was immunoSEQ multiplex PCR, and TCRdb's table has in-frame clones only and misses some. The sample lists about 65,000 clones; more than 75% were seen once. CD4+ T cells from unexposed donors were obtained before the COVID-19 pandemic (2011-2018). Sequenced: memory CD4+ T cells from PBMCs. This TCR derives from a human donor in good health.

The CDR3 loop is CSVEGGIF. CDR3 in DNA: TGCAGCGTTGAAGGGGGGATATTC. The rearrangement links TRBV29-1 to TRBJ2-7; D could derive from TRBD1 or TRBD2 (5 bases each). There are 8 residues in the CDR3. CDR1 is SQVTM and CDR2 is ANQGSEA in the germline V gene.